The next 28 T cell receptor beta chains were all read from a single sample in a study of blood T cell repertoires in COVID-19. Profiling relied on immunoSEQ multiplex PCR, and the TCRdb table lists in-frame clones only, not all of them. The table has some 250,000 clones, 85% to 90% seen once. Sequences were obtained from PBMCs or T cells enriched from blood (not recorded which). The receptors here all came from a man aged 35 to 55 who had recovered from COVID-19.

The V gene is TRBV11-2, the J gene TRBJ1-1, with TRBD1 as a possible D gene (6 bases). The CDR3 consists of 14 residues. V was cut by 1 base and J by 1 base, with 7 bases left in between. Germline CDR1 SGHAT, CDR2 FQNNGV. This CDR3 is CASSLGTANTEAFF. The DNA of the CDR3 is TGTGCCAGCAGCTTAGGGACAGCGAACACTGAAGCTTTCTTT.

This clone has at least ten counts. This chain uses TRBV6-2 or TRBV6-3 with TRBJ1-6; D gene ambiguous. Trimming removed 5 bases at V and 7 bases at J, with 21 bases between. The CDR3 has 17 residues. The germline gives CDR1 MNHEY, CDR2 SVGEGT. The CDR3 loop is CASSKRFLRYLNSPLHF. CDR3 sequence (DNA): TGTGCCAGCAGTAAGAGGTTTCTCCGATACCTGAATTCACCCCTCCACTTT.

The chain couples TRBV9 to TRBJ1-6; 12 nucleotides match TRBD1. V lost 7 bases and J lost 8; bases outside the gene matches: 10. Germline V gene data show CDR1 as SGDLS and CDR2 as YYNGEE. There are 16 residues in the CDR3. CDR3 loop: CASATGTGGFDSPLHF. CDR3 sequence (DNA): TGTGCCAGCGCGACCGGGACAGGGGGCTTTGATTCACCCCTCCACTTT.

The chain combines TRBV28 with TRBJ1-2; perhaps TRBD1 as D (6 bases). The CDR3 totals 14 residues. V shed 6 bases and J shed 8 bases, with 19 bases lying between them. Per the germline V gene, CDR1 is MDHEN and CDR2 is SYDVKM. CDR3 amino acids: CASRDGQLVKGYTF. CDR3 in DNA: TGTGCCAGCAGGGATGGACAGCTTGTTAAGGGCTACACCTTC.

The genes are TRBV5-1 and TRBJ2-5; D perhaps matches TRBD1 (6 bases). The V gene lost 0 bases and the J gene lost 3 bases, with 6 bases spanning the gap. This CDR3 is 13 amino acids long. In germline, CDR1 is SGHRS, CDR2 YFSETQ. CDR3 sequence: CASSLGTEETQYF. In DNA, the CDR3 is TGCGCCAGCAGCTTGGGGACAGAAGAGACCCAGTACTTC.

V and J are TRBV7-7 and TRBJ2-3, with 8 bases matching TRBD2. The CDR3 is made up of 17 amino acids. J lost 5 bases, V lost 3 bases, and 13 bases had no gene match. Germline CDR1 and CDR2: SSHAT and FNYEAQ (reference sequence). The CDR3 loop reads CASSFVWSGSIVDTQYF. CDR3 bases: TGTGCCAGCAGCTTCGTCTGGAGCGGGAGTATTGTAGATACGCAGTATTTT.

The rearrangement uses TRBV19 and TRBJ2-5; 8 nucleotides line up with TRBD2. Germline CDR1 and CDR2: LNHDA and SQIVND (reference sequence). V was clipped by 3 bases and J by 0 bases; unmatched bases: 3. This CDR3 has 15 residues. As DNA, the CDR3 is TGTGCCAGTAGTATTCTAGCGGGCCACCAAGAGACCCAGTACTTC. Protein product: CASSILAGHQETQYF.

In DNA, the CDR3 is TGTGCCAGCAGCCCCATTGGTGGACAGGGGGGCAATCAGCCCCAGCATTTT. Translation gives CASSPIGGQGGNQPQHF. The rearrangement uses TRBV27 and TRBJ1-5; the match to TRBD1 covers 10 bases. The V segment lost 6 bases and the J segment 2 bases; nucleotides outside the gene matches: 10. Germline V gene lookup returns CDR1 MNHEY and CDR2 SMNVEV (reference sequence). This CDR3 contains 17 residues.

This chain connects TRBV9 to TRBJ2-3, with a tentative D call TRBD1 (5 bases). The length of the CDR3 is 12 residues. V was shortened by 5 bases and J by 3 bases, with 7 bases between the two germline ends. Germline V CDR1 and CDR2: SGDLS, YYNGEE. CDR3 in DNA: TGTGCCAGCAGAGGGGCTACAGATACGCAGTATTTT. This translates into CASRGATDTQYF.

This clone came up a few times. V usage is TRBV6-2 or TRBV6-3 and J usage is TRBJ1-2, with unresolved D. The CDR3 contains 14 residues. Trimming left V 6 bases short and J 4 bases short, with 15 bases between. Per the germline V gene, CDR1 is MNHEY and CDR2 is SVGEGT. The CDR3: CASSESGHLYGYTF. CDR3 DNA: TGTGCCAGCAGCGAATCAGGCCACCTCTATGGCTACACCTTC.

The chain carries TRBV5-1 and TRBJ2-5; 8 nucleotides line up with TRBD2. Germline V gene lookup returns CDR1 SGHRS and CDR2 YFSETQ. Trimming cost V 0 bases and J 4 bases; bases outside gene matches: 2. CDR3 length: 14 amino acids. For the CDR3, the DNA is TGCGCCAGCAGCTTGGAAGCGGGGGCAGAGACCCAGTACTTC. It translates to CASSLEAGAETQYF.

The chain has TRBV18 and TRBJ1-5, with unresolved D. Germline V gene sequence: CDR1 KGHSH, CDR2 LQKENI. This CDR3 region has 11 residues. V gave up 7 bases and J gave up 10 bases, with 11 bases separating them. CDR3: CASLLTFPQHF. CDR3 nucleotides: TGTGCCAGCTTACTGACATTCCCCCAGCATTTT.

The V gene is TRBV4-3, the J gene TRBJ2-2; TRBD2 matches at 9 bases. The germline V gene encodes CDR1 LGHNA and CDR2 YSLEER. The CDR3 contains 17 residues. J gave up 3 bases and V 1 base, and 6 bases lay outside the gene matches. In nucleotides, the CDR3 is TGCGCCAGCAGCCAAGGTCCCGCGGGAGGGGACACCGGGGAGCTGTTTTTT. This encodes CASSQGPAGGDTGELFF.

This chain links TRBV5-1 with TRBJ1-2; D not resolved. Trimming left V 3 bases short and J 4 bases short, with 16 bases between. Looked up from germline, CDR1 is SGHRS and CDR2 is YFSETQ. The CDR3 length is 15 residues. The CDR3 bases are TGCGCCAGCAGCTGGGGAGATGGGGAAACCTATGGCTACACCTTC. Translating gives CASSWGDGETYGYTF. The full variable domain, with the rest looked up from reference TRBV5-1 and TRBJ1-2, is KAGVTQTPRYLIKTRGQQVTLSCSPISGHRSVSWYQQTPGQGLQFLFEYFSETQRNKGNFPGRFSGRQFSNSRSEMNVSTLELGDSALYLCASSWGDGETYGYTFGSGTRLTVV.

This clone was detected only once. This chain joins TRBV10-1 and TRBJ2-1, with D tentatively TRBD1 (5 bases). CDR1 is WNHNN, CDR2 SYGVQD, per germline (reference sequence). Trimming left V 3 bases short and J 7 bases short, with 19 bases between. The CDR3 contains 16 residues. The CDR3 nucleotides are TGCGCCAGCAGTGACGGTGGCGGTTCCCCAGGGAATGAGCAGTTCTTC. Translation gives CASSDGGGSPGNEQFF.

This chain joins TRBV27 and TRBJ2-1; weak D call: TRBD1 (5 bases). Trimming removed 10 bases from V and 4 bases from J, with 17 bases in between. This CDR3 contains 14 residues. Germline CDR1 is MNHEY and CDR2 is SMNVEV (reference sequence). The CDR3 DNA reads as TGTGCCACCCGCCCCTGGACACCTTACAATGAGCAGTTCTTC. Amino acids: CATRPWTPYNEQFF.

The CDR3 DNA sequence: TGCGCCAGCAGCCCCAGGGCGGGAGACACCGGGGAGCTGTTTTTT. This encodes CASSPRAGDTGELFF. The rearrangement joins TRBV5-1 to TRBJ2-2; 7 bases are a match to TRBD2. In germline, CDR1 is SGHRS, CDR2 YFSETQ. Trimming removed 4 bases from V and 3 bases from J; junction bases left unmatched: 6. This CDR3 contains 15 residues.

The V and J genes are TRBV7-2 and TRBJ1-1; 8 nucleotides agree with TRBD1. This CDR3 has 18 residues. Looked up from germline, CDR1 is SGHTA and CDR2 is FQGNSA. V shed 5 bases and J 1 base; nucleotides not matched to a gene: 15. The CDR3: CASSRTRAAGGTNTEAFF. CDR3 DNA sequence: TGTGCCAGCAGCCGTACAAGAGCGGCAGGGGGCACGAACACTGAAGCTTTCTTT. The complete variable domain, with remaining parts taken from reference TRBV7-2 and TRBJ1-1, reads GAGVSQSPSNKVTEKGKDVELRCDPISGHTALYWYRQSLGQGLEFLIYFQGNSAPDKSGLPSDRFSAERTGGSVSTLTIQRTQQEDSAVYLCASSRTRAAGGTNTEAFFGQGTRLTVV.

The rearrangement joins TRBV28 to TRBJ1-2, with D hard to call. Germline-derived CDR1 and CDR2 are MDHEN and SYDVKM. V was clipped by 8 bases and J by 8 bases, with 15 bases between them. The CDR3 runs 12 residues. CDR3 loop: CASRLPPGGYTF. The CDR3 DNA sequence: TGTGCCAGCCGTCTGCCCCCGGGAGGCTACACCTTC.

The chain has TRBV6-5 and TRBJ1-4; TRBD1 matches 7 bases. V shed 4 bases, J shed 7 bases, and the junction held 9 bases outside the gene matches. The CDR3 sequence is 15 residues long. CDR1 is MNHEY, CDR2 SVGAGI, per germline. The CDR3 region is CASSSLGGNGEKLFF. CDR3 sequence (DNA): TGTGCCAGCAGTTCTCTAGGGGGCAACGGTGAAAAACTGTTTTTT.

The J gene is TRBJ1-4, the V gene TRBV4-1; TRBD1 aligns across 7 bases. V dropped 4 bases and J dropped 5; count of bases not matched to a gene: 4. In germline, CDR1 is MGHRA, CDR2 YSYEKL. This CDR3 has 14 amino acids. The CDR3 protein is CASSPTGYNEKLFF. The CDR3 DNA reads TGCGCCAGCAGCCCGACAGGGTACAATGAAAAACTGTTTTTT.

This chain links TRBV19 with TRBJ2-7; D is perhaps TRBD2 (5 bases). The V and J ends lost 3 bases and 2 bases respectively, with 14 bases between them. This CDR3 is 15 amino acids long. Germline V gives CDR1 LNHDA, CDR2 SQIVND (reference sequence). The DNA of the CDR3 is TGTGCCAGTAGTATTTTCGGTAGAGGGCCCTACGAGCAGTACTTC. Residues: CASSIFGRGPYEQYF.

The chain links TRBV19 to TRBJ1-2; unclear D gene. CDR1 LNHDA and CDR2 SQIVND come from the germline V gene (reference sequence). Trimming cost V 0 bases and J 1 base, with 6 bases left between them. CDR3 length: 14 residues. The CDR3, as DNA: TGTGCCAGTAGTATAGACGGGATTAACTATGGCTACACCTTC. This gives the protein CASSIDGINYGYTF.

CDR3: CASSIPRLEITQFF. Here the CDR3 DNA reads TGTGCCAGTAGTATCCCAAGACTAGAAATAACGCAGTTCTTC. This sequence joins TRBV19 and TRBJ2-1, with D possibly being TRBD2 (6 bases). The CDR3 has 14 residues. The germline V gene encodes CDR1 LNHDA and CDR2 SQIVND (reference sequence). V was clipped by 3 bases and J by 12 bases, with 18 bases between them.

The rearrangement joins TRBV2 to TRBJ2-7; 9 nucleotides match TRBD1. CDR1 is SNHLY and CDR2 is FYNNEI in the germline V gene. Germline trimming cut 2 bases from V and 0 bases from J; bases unmatched to any gene: 8. CDR3 length: 17 residues. This CDR3 reads CASSELLGQGNSYEQYF. As DNA, the CDR3 is TGTGCCAGCAGTGAATTGCTCGGACAGGGGAACTCCTACGAGCAGTACTTC. The variable domain in full, with the rest retrieved from reference TRBV2 and TRBJ2-7, is EPEVTQTPSHQVTQMGQEVILRCVPISNHLYFYWYRQILGQKVEFLVSFYNNEISEKSEIFDDQFSVERPDGSNFTLKIRSTKLEDSAMYFCASSELLGQGNSYEQYFGPGTRLTVT.

The rearrangement joins TRBV5-1 to TRBJ1-4; D is undetermined. Per germline, CDR1 SGHRS and CDR2 YFSETQ. This CDR3 spans 16 amino acids. Trimming removed 5 bases from V and 0 bases from J, with 14 bases in between. In DNA, the CDR3 is TGCGCCAGCAGTCTAACCCCGATTGCAACTAATGAAAAACTGTTTTTT. Translation gives CASSLTPIATNEKLFF. Based on the CDR3 plus reference TRBV5-1 and TRBJ1-4, the full variable domain is KAGVTQTPRYLIKTRGQQVTLSCSPISGHRSVSWYQQTPGQGLQFLFEYFSETQRNKGNFPGRFSGRQFSNSRSEMNVSTLELGDSALYLCASSLTPIATNEKLFFGSGTQLSVL.

The chain joins TRBV6-5 to TRBJ2-1; 10 bases align to TRBD1. J was trimmed by 4 bases and V by 1 base; bases with no gene match: 4. CDR1 is MNHEY, CDR2 SVGAGI, per germline. CDR3 size: 16 residues. The DNA for the CDR3 is TGTGCCAGCAGTTACTGGGGACAGGGGTATTACAATGAGCAGTTCTTC. Residues: CASSYWGQGYYNEQFF.

This clone was detected a few times. V and J are TRBV7-2 and TRBJ1-5, with a tentative D call TRBD1 (6 bases). Trimming shortened V by 5 bases and J by 2 bases, and 13 bases separated the two germline ends. This CDR3 has 15 residues. Germline V gives CDR1 SGHTA, CDR2 FQGNSA. CDR3 in amino acids: CASSLQQGGNQPQHF. In DNA form, the CDR3 reads TGTGCCAGCAGCCTACAACAGGGAGGCAATCAGCCCCAGCATTTT. Combining the CDR3 with reference TRBV7-2 and TRBJ1-5 gives the whole variable domain GAGVSQSPSNKVTEKGKDVELRCDPISGHTALYWYRQSLGQGLEFLIYFQGNSAPDKSGLPSDRFSAERTGGSVSTLTIQRTQQEDSAVYLCASSLQQGGNQPQHFGDGTRLSIL.